This T cell receptor (beta chain) emerged from a study of T cell clones after liver transplantation. Study-level information: A pre-transplant mixed lymphocyte reaction with TCRbeta sequencing defined graft-donor-reactive clones followed in post-transplant blood. As an antigen-independent comparator, third-party-reactive TCRbeta sequences came from pre-transplant mixed lymphocyte reactions. Regarding the study as a whole: Rather than being deleted, graft donor-reactive T cells may have moved into the graft. A larger donor-reactive than third-party decline suggested partial antigen-specific deletion.

Remarks on this clone: Antigen specificity is unknown. One junction end does not reproduce the germline sequence, and a read error may be involved.

Only in-frame clones appear in the TCRdb table, and some are missing; sequencing was by immunoSEQ multiplex PCR. This table has 7,500 or so clones, around 70% appearing once. This receptor was identified in a human donor who received a liver transplant. The sequencing used CD8+ T cells from blood, collected before liver transplant.

The CDR3: CASSQDGSNKGYTF. The DNA for the CDR3 is TGCGCCAGCAGCCAGGACGGGTCGAACAAAGGCTACACCTTC. V and J are TRBV5-4 and TRBJ1-2; no clear D. Germline V gene lookup returns CDR1 SGHNT and CDR2 YYREEE (reference sequence). The CDR3 runs to 14 residues.